Listed below are T cell receptor beta chains from one sample, sequenced in a study of shared T cell receptors in the human thymus. Measured with immunoSEQ multiplex PCR; TCRdb has only the in-frame clones, and not every one. The repertoire holds hundreds of thousands of clones, with 70% to 80% as singletons. These data were also filed under a second study, of human thymus T cells.

The specimen was thymocytes. The origin of the receptors is a boy in the first two years of life with a congenital heart defect. CDR3s include the opening cysteine and the closing phenylalanine or tryptophan. A D gene is named only where the DNA matches it firmly. Not all rows give a size; the values are once, few, many and, for expanded clones, a class.

D gene	V gene	J gene	clone size	CDR3 DNA	CDR3 protein
TRBD1	TRBV13	TRBJ1-4	few	TGTGCCAGCAGCCCCGGGACAGGGAGCGGTAACGGGTCTAATGAAAAACTGTTTTTT	CASSPGTGSGNGSNEKLFF
-	TRBV18	TRBJ2-7	-	TGTGCCAGCTCACCAGAAAGGGACTCCCCCTACGAGCAGTACTTC	CASSPERDSPYEQYF
-	TRBV10-2	TRBJ2-1	-	TGCGCCAGCAGTGACAACGGGATTCACAATGAGCAGTTCTTC	CASSDNGIHNEQFF
-	TRBV6-1	TRBJ2-3	-	TGTGCCAGCAGTGACAGTGGGAGTACAGATACGCAGTATTTT	CASSDSGSTDTQYF
-	TRBV7-9	TRBJ2-1	-	TGTGCCAGCAGCTTATTCCCCCTCACTAGCAGAGGTCACAATGAGCAGTTCTTC	CASSLFPLTSRGHNEQFF
TRBD1	TRBV19	TRBJ1-2	-	TGTGCCAGTAGTACGGGGCACAGGGGTGAGAATGGCTACACCTTC	CASSTGHRGENGYTF
TRBD2	TRBV6-5	TRBJ2-1	-	TGTGCCAGCTCCGGGAGGCCCTACAATGAGCAGTTCTTC	CASSGRPYNEQFF
TRBD2	TRBV6-1	TRBJ2-7	once	TGTGCCAGCAGTGAAACTGTAGCGGGAGGGACCTACGAGCAGTACTTC	CASSETVAGGTYEQYF
TRBD2	TRBV6-1	TRBJ2-1	-	TGTGCCAGCAGTGAAGCGCTGGGTAGCGGGCCCTACAATGAGCAGTTCTTC	CASSEALGSGPYNEQFF
-	TRBV27	TRBJ2-7	-	TGTGCCAGCAGTTTAATGGCAGGGCCCTACGAGCAGTACTTC	CASSLMAGPYEQYF
TRBD1	TRBV6-4	TRBJ1-2	-	TGTGCCAGCAGTGACCCTGTGACAGGGTCTGACTATGGCTACACCTTC	CASSDPVTGSDYGYTF
-	TRBV15	TRBJ2-1	-	TGTGCCACCAGCAGGGCTCGGGTCGGGGCCTACAATGAGCAGTTCTTC	CATSRARVGAYNEQFF
-	TRBV5-4	TRBJ2-7	-	TGTGCCAGCAGCTGGGGACACGAGCAGTACTTC	CASSWGHEQYF
-	TRBV9	TRBJ2-5	-	TGTGCCAGCGGCGACACCAAGAAGGAGACCCAGTACTTC	CASGDTKKETQYF
TRBD1	TRBV11-3	TRBJ2-7	-	TGTGCCAGCAGCTTCCGGGACAGTCGGTTAGGCTACGAGCAGTACTTC	CASSFRDSRLGYEQYF
-	TRBV5-5	TRBJ1-1	-	TGTGCCAGCAGCTTGGTGGCCACCGGATCGGGAGCTTTCTTT	CASSLVATGSGAFF
-	TRBV14	TRBJ2-3	-	TGTGCCAGCAGCCAAGGAAGAGTCCCGGGTGATACGCAGTATTTT	CASSQGRVPGDTQYF
TRBD1	TRBV7-2	TRBJ1-2	-	TGTGCCAGCAGCCCTAGGGGGCTTAACTATGGCTACACCTTC	CASSPRGLNYGYTF
-	TRBV9	TRBJ2-2	-	TGTGCCAGCAGCGTAGATCGGGAGCCCCCCACCGGGGAGCTGTTTTTT	CASSVDREPPTGELFF
-	TRBV15	TRBJ1-2	-	TGTGCCACCAGCAGAGCAGGTAGAGCTAACTATGGCTACACCTTC	CATSRAGRANYGYTF
TRBD2	TRBV7-3	TRBJ2-1	once	TGTGCCAGCAGACCCAGCGGGAGGCACAGTGAGCAGTTCTTC	CASRPSGRHSEQFF
-	TRBV30	TRBJ2-1	few	TGTGCCTGGTGCAGGGAGGACAATGAGCAGTTCTTC	CAWCREDNEQFF
TRBD2	TRBV6-6	TRBJ2-5	-	TGTGCCAGCAGCCTACGACTAGCGGGAGTAGGGGAGACCCAGTACTTC	CASSLRLAGVGETQYF
TRBD1	TRBV28	TRBJ2-3	-	TGTGCCAGCAGCCCCAACACAGGGGGCACAGATACGCAGTATTTT	CASSPNTGGTDTQYF
TRBD1	TRBV5-4	TRBJ1-2	-	TGTGCCAGCAGCTTGGTATGGGGACAGCGCCGGGTAGGCTACACCTTC	CASSLVWGQRRVGYTF
TRBD2	TRBV5-1	TRBJ2-7	once	TGCGCCAGCAGCTTGTTGGAAACTAGCGGGAGTGTTAGGGACCCAGCCTACGAGCAGTACTTC	CASSLLETSGSVRDPAYEQYF
TRBD1	TRBV19	TRBJ1-5	-	TGTGCCAGTACCGAGACAGGGGATAATCAGCCCCAGCATTTT	CASTETGDNQPQHF
TRBD1	TRBV28	TRBJ2-2	-	TGTGCCAGCAGTTTATGCGAGGACAGGGGGCGTGGCACCGGGGAGCTGTTTTTT	CASSLCEDRGRGTGELFF
-	TRBV15	TRBJ1-2	-	TGTGCCACCAGCAGACTTACCGGTAACTATGGCTACACCTTC	CATSRLTGNYGYTF
-	TRBV20-1	TRBJ2-7	-	TGCAGTGTTTCAGGGCGATACGAGCAGTACTTC	CSVSGRYEQYF
TRBD2	TRBV14	TRBJ2-3	-	TGTGCCAGCAGCCAACGCGGGAGGTCCCTGGGCACAGATACGCAGTATTTT	CASSQRGRSLGTDTQYF
TRBD2	TRBV6-4	TRBJ2-1	-	TGTGCCAGCAGTGCGCTGCACGGAGGGAGGGCCTCCTACAATGAGCAGTTCTTC	CASSALHGGRASYNEQFF
-	TRBV7-2	TRBJ2-7	-	TGTGCCAGCAGCTTGCGGCCCTTGAGTGGGTACGAGCAGTACTTC	CASSLRPLSGYEQYF
TRBD2	TRBV14	TRBJ2-7	few	TGTGCCAGCAGCCACCCTTTCCCCGGGACTAGCGGAGGAGAGCAGTACTTC	CASSHPFPGTSGGEQYF
-	TRBV30	TRBJ2-7	-	TGTGCCTGGAGTGTGGCGGGTGGCTCCTACGAGCAGTACTTC	CAWSVAGGSYEQYF
-	TRBV25-1	TRBJ1-1	-	TGTGCCAGCAGTGAGAGACTGGGGGGGCACACTGAAGCTTTCTTT	CASSERLGGHTEAFF
-	TRBV11-3	TRBJ1-1	-	TGTGCCAGCAGCTTAGAACAGGTGAACACTGAAGCTTTCTTT	CASSLEQVNTEAFF
-	TRBV6-5	TRBJ1-1	-	TGTGCCAGCAGTTCCGGACACCTGAACACTGAAGCTTTCTTT	CASSSGHLNTEAFF
-	TRBV29-1	TRBJ2-7	-	TGCAGCGTTCGGCGGAGCCAATCCTACGAGCAGTACTTC	CSVRRSQSYEQYF
-	TRBV13	TRBJ2-3	-	TGTGCCAGCAGCTCCAAAGAAGGGGCGGTGGGCACAGATACGCAGTATTTT	CASSSKEGAVGTDTQYF
-	TRBV29-1	TRBJ1-2	once	TGCAGCGTTGAAGCGACAGATAGTATGAGGTTGTGCTACACCTTC	CSVEATDSMRLCYTF
-	TRBV5-5	TRBJ1-2	-	TGTGCCAGCAGCCCTCGGGTTTCTAACTATGGCTACACCTTC	CASSPRVSNYGYTF
TRBD2	TRBV14	TRBJ2-7	once	TGTGCCAGCAGCCAAGATCGGCGCGGGAGGGCCTACGAGCAGTACTTC	CASSQDRRGRAYEQYF
TRBD1	TRBV5-6	TRBJ1-5	-	TGTGCCAGCAGCTTGGGACAGGGCGAGCAGCCCCAGCATTTT	CASSLGQGEQPQHF
-	TRBV11-1	TRBJ2-7	-	TGTGCCAGCAGCTTAGGGGGTTTCGGGTCCGCGGGAACCTACGAGCAGTACTTC	CASSLGGFGSAGTYEQYF
TRBD1	TRBV5-3	TRBJ1-5	few	TGTGCCAGAAGCTCCGACAGGGGGTTTCAGCCCCAGCATTTT	CARSSDRGFQPQHF
TRBD2	TRBV27	TRBJ2-5	-	TGTGCCAGCAGTTTATGGGGGAGGGCCAGAGAGACCCAGTACTTC	CASSLWGRARETQYF